This T cell receptor beta chain appears in the sequencing data of a study of CD8 T cells in Susac syndrome. The CDR3 runs 17 residues. J gave up 4 bases and V 6 bases, and 13 bases lay outside the gene matches. RNA was extracted with the RNeasy kit, and a quantity of about 0.45 to 1 ug was reverse transcribed using random hexamers. TCRdb re-analysed the immunoSEQ multiplex PCR reads in MiXCR, keeping a single row per CDR3 protein. Among some 140,000 distinct CDR3 sequences, approximately 89% were seen once, and the ten largest hold 0.24%. TCR beta was sequenced from blood CD8+ and CD4+ T cells. TEMRA cells were FACS-enriched, and CD8+ and CD4+ T cells were isolated negatively.

The receptor was isolated from a human donor with multiple sclerosis. J is TRBJ2-5 and V is TRBV12-3 or TRBV12-4; 11 nucleotides agree with TRBD1. The material sequenced was CD8+ T cells from PBMCs. The CDR3 protein is CASSHPGQGVGGETQYF. In DNA, the CDR3 is TGTGCCAGCAGCCATCCGGGACAGGGGGTTGGCGGAGAGACCCAGTACTTC.